The rows below give T cell receptor beta chains drawn from one sample of a study of beta chain features in type 1 diabetes. The data were produced by immunoSEQ multiplex PCR, yet TCRdb's version contains in-frame clones alone and is incomplete. The table has 300,000 to 400,000 clones, over 9.5% seen once. Sequenced: naive CD4+ T cells from blood. These TCRs come from a man between 18 and 29 years old in good health. The CDR3 runs from the conserved cysteine through the conserved F or W. The order of the fields is V gene, D gene, J gene, CDR3 protein. D genes are given only for firm matches.

>TRBV21-1|NA|TRBJ1-2
CASSKGQLYGYTF
>TRBV7-3|TRBD1|TRBJ1-1
CASSFYRGRDTEAFF
>TRBV7-2|NA|TRBJ1-2
CASSFGRAYGYTF
>TRBV10-3|TRBD2|TRBJ2-5
CATLASGEETQYF
>TRBV7-3|NA|TRBJ2-1
CASSLTYLGGNEQFF
>TRBV7-2|TRBD1|TRBJ2-5
CASSMTGGETQYF
>TRBV7-9|NA|TRBJ2-3
CASSLKPGVQDTQYF
>TRBV15|NA|TRBJ2-2
CATEQGTWGTGELFF
>TRBV4-2|NA|TRBJ1-5
CASSQVSARNQPQHF
>TRBV20-1|NA|TRBJ1-2
CSAKDSYGYTF
>TRBV6-5|NA|TRBJ1-1
CASSYGGAVEAFF
>TRBV28|NA|TRBJ1-2
CASSLDTPRGYTF
>TRBV4-1|NA|TRBJ1-2
CASSQMWGLYTF
>TRBV25-1|NA|TRBJ2-5
CASKASGETQYF
>TRBV7-6|NA|TRBJ2-7
CASSPGEGEQYF
>TRBV27|NA|TRBJ2-6
CASSSPFGANVLTF
>TRBV5-4|TRBD2|TRBJ2-7
CASSSPSSGNYPYEQYF
>TRBV7-2|NA|TRBJ1-1
CASSRRGTEAFF
>TRBV7-2|TRBD1|TRBJ2-3
CASSSFTGGGSDTQYF
>TRBV15|NA|TRBJ1-2
CATSRDVGGYGYTF
>TRBV29-1|NA|TRBJ2-7
CSVALGPGYEQYF
>TRBV4-3|NA|TRBJ2-5
CASSQGNGMGEETQYF